The 26 T cell receptor beta chains below were found in one sample sequenced in a study of T-cell memory formation after mild COVID-19. A single record per CDR3 protein comes from TCRdb applying MiXCR to the 5' RACE reads. The table lists approximately 450,000 distinct CDR3 sequences, over 15% of them singletons, with over 9% in the top ten. Sequenced material: PBMCs or a T cell subset sorted from them (not recorded which). The source of these receptors is an adult woman who had mild COVID-19 (a few samples of this study predate the infection). Cell type and time point are not known.

The rearrangement uses TRBV7-2 and TRBJ2-7; possible D gene TRBD2, 6 bases. This CDR3 region has 15 residues. CDR1 SGHTA and CDR2 FQGNSA come from the germline V gene. With 1 base removed from V and 2 bases from J, the gap between germline ends came to 12 bases. CDR3 coding DNA: TGTGCCAGCAGCTTAGGGAGCGGGTTGGCCTACGAGCAGTACTTC. It translates to CASSLGSGLAYEQYF.

V gene TRBV27 combines with J gene TRBJ2-7; the D is unclear. From germline, CDR1 is MNHEY and CDR2 SMNVEV (reference sequence). This CDR3 has 12 residues. V lost 6 bases and J 4 bases, leaving 10 bases between the germline ends. The DNA for the CDR3 is TGTGCCAGCAGGGGGTCCCATTACGAGCAGTACTTC. It codes for CASRGSHYEQYF.

The J gene is TRBJ2-3, the V gene TRBV11-3; the match to TRBD2 covers 8 bases. V lost 4 bases, J lost 7 bases, and 10 bases stayed unmatched. The V gene's germline CDR1 is SGHNT and CDR2 YENEEA. This CDR3 has 15 amino acids. The CDR3 region is CASSSRAGASNTQYF. CDR3 DNA sequence: TGTGCCAGCAGCTCTCGAGCGGGAGCATCGAATACGCAGTATTTT.

Regarding this clonotype: One end of the junction fails to match germline, which may point to a read error. The chain joins TRBV20-1 to TRBJ1-1; the D is unclear. This CDR3 contains 11 residues. Germline assignment: CDR1 DFQATT and CDR2 SNEGSKA (reference sequence). Written as DNA, the CDR3 is TGCAGTGATAGAGAAGGATATGAAGCTTTCTTT. It codes for CSDREGYEAFF.

As concerns this clonotype: A much larger clone differs from this one at a single base, so this may be a read error. The rearrangement joins TRBV4-3 to TRBJ2-3; the D gene is possibly TRBD1 (5 bases). The CDR3 is 14 residues long. The germline V gene encodes CDR1 LGHNA and CDR2 YSLEER. This chain's CDR3 is CDSSPGGAGDTQYF. DNA of the CDR3: TGCGACAGCAGCCCTGGTGGGGCAGGAGATACGCAGTATTTT.

This clonotype has just a few counts. The V gene is TRBV29-1, the J gene TRBJ2-3; D uncertain. Germline V gene lookup returns CDR1 SQVTM and CDR2 ANQGSEA. V was trimmed by 8 bases and J by 2 bases, leaving 5 bases between them. This CDR3 has 10 amino acids. CDR3 bases: TGCAGCCCGGTCACAGATACGCAGTATTTT. This encodes CSPVTDTQYF.

V and J are TRBV20-1 and TRBJ1-1; D unresolved. The V end lost 3 bases, the J end lost 6 bases, and 2 bases lay between the germline ends. This CDR3 contains 9 residues. Germline CDR1 DFQATT, CDR2 SNEGSKA (reference sequence). This chain's CDR3 is CSASSEAFF. CDR3 sequence (DNA): TGCAGTGCTAGTTCTGAAGCTTTCTTT.

This clonotype occurred many times. The V gene is TRBV5-1, the J gene TRBJ2-7; 9 nucleotides agree with TRBD1. Germline V gene data show CDR1 as SGHRS and CDR2 as YFSETQ. The CDR3 loop spans 14 amino acids. With V trimmed by 0 bases and J by 3 bases, 1 base remained unmatched. Here the CDR3 reads CASSLDRGRYEQYF. The CDR3 DNA follows: TGCGCCAGCAGCTTGGACAGGGGGCGCTACGAGCAGTACTTC.

This clonotype was seen a handful of times. V and J are TRBV2 and TRBJ2-7; TRBD1 matches at 11 bases. CDR1 is SNHLY and CDR2 is FYNNEI in the germline V gene. The CDR3 contains 16 residues. V lost 3 bases and J lost 2; bases outside the gene matches: 6. In nucleotides, the CDR3 is TGTGCCAGCAGTGACCCCGGACAGGGGGCTACCTACGAGCAGTACTTC. It yields the protein CASSDPGQGATYEQYF.

This clonotype was detected a few times. This chain links TRBV5-1 with TRBJ2-7, with D possibly being TRBD1 (5 bases). CDR3 length equals 12 residues. CDR1 and CDR2 (germline): SGHRS, YFSETQ. V was clipped by 6 bases and J by 6 bases, with 13 bases between them. The CDR3 loop is CASIGRVGEQYF. DNA of the CDR3: TGCGCCAGCATAGGCAGGGTGGGCGAGCAGTACTTC. Variable domain in full (rest from reference TRBV5-1 and TRBJ2-7): KAGVTQTPRYLIKTRGQQVTLSCSPISGHRSVSWYQQTPGQGLQFLFEYFSETQRNKGNFPGRFSGRQFSNSRSEMNVSTLELGDSALYLCASIGRVGEQYFGPGTRLTVT.

This clonotype showed up just a few times. V gene TRBV12-3 or TRBV12-4 combines with J gene TRBJ2-2; no definite D call. Deletions cut 6 bases from V and 0 bases from J, with 8 bases between. This CDR3 is 14 amino acids long. The CDR3 coding sequence is TGTGCCAGCAGGAGTGGCCCGAACACCGGGGAGCTGTTTTTT. This sequence encodes CASRSGPNTGELFF.

The rearrangement links TRBV24-1 to TRBJ1-2; D ambiguous. The V and J ends lost 3 bases and 6 bases respectively, with 13 bases between them. The germline gives CDR1 KGHDR, CDR2 SFDVKD. The CDR3 sequence is 14 residues long. CDR3 sequence: CATSDLSGANGYTF. DNA of the CDR3: TGTGCCACCAGTGATCTTTCAGGAGCCAATGGCTACACCTTC.

V gene TRBV7-9 combines with J gene TRBJ2-5; D possibly corresponds to TRBD2 (5 bases). The CDR3 runs to 17 residues. V lost 1 base and J lost 5, with 20 bases in between. CDR1 is SEHNR, CDR2 FQNEAQ, per germline (reference sequence). Here the CDR3 DNA reads TGTGCCAGCAGCTTAGGAGCACTGAGGGTAGCCTGGGAGACCCAGTACTTC. This codes for CASSLGALRVAWETQYF.

The chain joins TRBV7-2 to TRBJ1-6; D gene unclear. The CDR3 extends over 15 amino acids. Trimming took 3 bases from V and 10 from J, leaving 16 bases between them. Germline V gene lookup returns CDR1 SGHTA and CDR2 FQGNSA. CDR3 bases: TGTGCCAGCAGCTTGGTGGGAGGGTTCGGGTCACCCCTCCACTTT. Its translation: CASSLVGGFGSPLHF.

The sample holds a few counts of this clonotype. The chain carries TRBV19 and TRBJ2-6; D unclear. The V and J ends lost 7 bases and 0 bases respectively, with 10 bases between them. The germline V gene encodes CDR1 LNHDA and CDR2 SQIVND (reference sequence). This CDR3 is 15 amino acids long. CDR3 amino acids: CASTTQSSGANVLTF. Written as DNA, the CDR3 is TGTGCCAGTACCACTCAGTCCTCTGGGGCCAACGTCCTGACTTTC.

This clonotype has more than one count but fewer than ten. The CDR3 spells CATSPRLYLYNEQFF. The CDR3 DNA sequence: TGTGCCACCAGCCCACGACTATACCTTTACAATGAGCAGTTCTTC. The genes are TRBV15 and TRBJ2-1, with a weak D call TRBD2 (5 bases). V lost 5 bases and J lost 4, with 15 bases in between. The CDR3 runs to 15 residues. The germline V gene encodes CDR1 LNHNV and CDR2 YYDKDF (reference sequence).

This clonotype was recorded a few times. The chain joins TRBV19 to TRBJ1-1; maybe TRBD1 (5 bases). Germline assignment: CDR1 LNHDA and CDR2 SQIVND (reference sequence). The CDR3 length is 15 residues. The V gene lost 6 bases and the J gene lost 1 base, with 15 bases spanning the gap. For the CDR3, the DNA is TGTGCCAGTAGGAGAACCAATACAGGGAACACTGAAGCTTTCTTT. This encodes CASRRTNTGNTEAFF.

J is TRBJ2-1 and V is TRBV6-4, with D possibly being TRBD1 (6 bases). Germline-derived CDR1 and CDR2 are MRHNA and SNTAGT. V gave up 2 bases and J gave up 3 bases, with 14 bases separating them. The CDR3 length is 16 residues. The CDR3 DNA follows: TGTGCCAGCAGTGACCGTGCAGGGGCTGGCTACAATGAGCAGTTCTTC. This encodes CASSDRAGAGYNEQFF.

This clonotype was counted a few times. The V call is TRBV5-4, the J call TRBJ2-3, with D perhaps matching TRBD2 (6 bases). Germline lookup yields CDR1 SGHNT and CDR2 YYREEE (reference sequence). This CDR3 has 16 amino acids. Trimming left V 4 bases short and J 2 bases short, with 17 bases between. Written as DNA, the CDR3 is TGTGCCAGCAGCAGTAAGAGCGGGTCCAACACAGATACGCAGTATTTT. This encodes CASSSKSGSNTDTQYF.

V and J are TRBV10-3 and TRBJ1-1; no firm D call. There are 16 residues in the CDR3. Germline lookup yields CDR1 ENHRY and CDR2 SYGVKD. The germline V and J ends were trimmed by 0 bases and 0 bases, with 11 bases remaining between them. For the CDR3, the DNA is TGTGCCATCAGTGAGTCATTGGGGAGCATGAACACTGAAGCTTTCTTT. Encoded protein: CAISESLGSMNTEAFF.

This clonotype has just a few counts. The chain couples TRBV6-5 to TRBJ1-1; D gene ambiguous. The V end lost 6 bases, the J end lost 5 bases, and 13 bases lay between the germline ends. The CDR3 spans 13 residues. CDR1 MNHEY and CDR2 SVGAGI come from the germline V gene. This CDR3 is CASSRVGRTEAFF. CDR3 DNA sequence: TGTGCCAGCAGCCGCGTCGGGAGGACTGAAGCTTTCTTT.

The genes are TRBV9 and TRBJ2-5; 7 bases are a match to TRBD2. Germline-derived CDR1 and CDR2 are SGDLS and YYNGEE. There are 14 residues in the CDR3. V lost 3 bases, J lost 1 base, and 3 bases stayed unmatched. CDR3 sequence (DNA): TGTGCCAGCAGCGAAACTAGCGTCCAAGAGACCCAGTACTTC. Its translation: CASSETSVQETQYF.

This clonotype was counted ten times or more. The chain has TRBV7-2 and TRBJ2-3; 8 nucleotides align to TRBD1. Germline V gene data show CDR1 as SGHTA and CDR2 as FQGNSA. J gave up 0 bases and V 5 bases, and 7 bases lay outside the gene matches. The CDR3 sequence is 16 residues long. CDR3 protein: CASSLWTGRSTDTQYF. DNA of the CDR3: TGTGCCAGCAGCCTCTGGACAGGGCGTAGCACAGATACGCAGTATTTT.

The gene calls are TRBV20-1 and TRBJ1-2, with D possibly being TRBD1 (6 bases). CDR1 is DFQATT and CDR2 is SNEGSKA in the germline V gene (reference sequence). Trimming removed 7 bases from V and 3 bases from J, with 12 bases in between. The CDR3 totals 12 residues. As DNA, the CDR3 is TGCAGTGTAACGGAGGGGGACTATGGCTACACCTTC. It translates to CSVTEGDYGYTF.

The chain uses TRBV7-8 and TRBJ2-7; 8 nucleotides line up with TRBD1. The germline V gene encodes CDR1 SGHVS and CDR2 FQNEAQ. The V segment lost 5 bases and the J segment 3 bases; nucleotides outside the gene matches: 9. The CDR3 is 15 amino acids. The CDR3 protein is CASSLSGTGHYEQYF. CDR3 bases: TGTGCCAGCAGCCTCTCCGGGACAGGACACTACGAGCAGTACTTC. Together with reference TRBV7-8 and TRBJ2-7, the CDR3 gives the full variable domain: GAGVSQSPRYKVAKRGQDVALRCDPISGHVSLFWYQQALGQGPEFLTYFQNEAQLDKSGLPSDRFFAERPEGSVSTLKIQRTQQEDSAVYLCASSLSGTGHYEQYFGPGTRLTVT.

The chain joins TRBV15 to TRBJ2-4; D remains ambiguous. V dropped 5 bases and J dropped 0 bases, with 14 bases sitting between them. This CDR3 has 16 amino acids. Germline lookup yields CDR1 LNHNV and CDR2 YYDKDF (reference sequence). The CDR3 coding sequence is TGTGCCACCAGCTTTAGAGCCAACTCAGCCAAAAACATTCAGTACTTC. Translated: CATSFRANSAKNIQYF. Supplemented by reference TRBV15 and TRBJ2-4, the full variable domain reads DAMVIQNPRYQVTQFGKPVTLSCSQTLNHNVMYWYQQKSSQAPKLLFHYYDKDFNNEADTPDNFQSRRPNTSFCFLDIRSPGLGDTAMYLCATSFRANSAKNIQYFGAGTRLSVL.